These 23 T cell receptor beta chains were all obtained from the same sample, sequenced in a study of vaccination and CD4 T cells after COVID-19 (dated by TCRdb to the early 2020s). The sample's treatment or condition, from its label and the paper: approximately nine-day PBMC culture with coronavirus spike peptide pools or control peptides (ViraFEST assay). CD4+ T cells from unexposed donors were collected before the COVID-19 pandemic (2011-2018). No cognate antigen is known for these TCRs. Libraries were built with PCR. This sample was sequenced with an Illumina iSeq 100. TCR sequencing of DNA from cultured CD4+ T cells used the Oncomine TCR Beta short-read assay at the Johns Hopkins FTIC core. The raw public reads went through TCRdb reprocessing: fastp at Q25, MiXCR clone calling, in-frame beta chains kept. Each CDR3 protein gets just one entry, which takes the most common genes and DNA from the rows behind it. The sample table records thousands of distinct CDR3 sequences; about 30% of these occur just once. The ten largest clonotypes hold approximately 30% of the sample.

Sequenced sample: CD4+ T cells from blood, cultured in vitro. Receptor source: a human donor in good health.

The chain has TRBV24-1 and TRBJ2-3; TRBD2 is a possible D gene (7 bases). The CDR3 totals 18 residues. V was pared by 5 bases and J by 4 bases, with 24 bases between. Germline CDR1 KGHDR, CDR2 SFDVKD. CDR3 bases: TGTGCCACCAGTGCCTCATGGCTGCTGGGGGGGGCCGCAGATACGCAGTATTTT. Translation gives CATSASWLLGGAADTQYF.

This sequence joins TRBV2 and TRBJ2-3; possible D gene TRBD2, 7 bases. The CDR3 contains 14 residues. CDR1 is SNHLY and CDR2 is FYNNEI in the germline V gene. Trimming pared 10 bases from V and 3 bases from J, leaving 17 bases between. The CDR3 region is CATGGGERTDTQYF. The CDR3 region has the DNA TGTGCCACTGGAGGGGGGGAGAGGACAGATACGCAGTATTTT. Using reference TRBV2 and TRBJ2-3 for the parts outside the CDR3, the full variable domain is EPEVTQTPSHQVTQMGQEVILRCVPISNHLYFYWYRQILGQKVEFLVSFYNNEISEKSEIFDDQFSVERPDGSNFTLKIRSTKLEDSAMYFCATGGGERTDTQYFGPGTRLTVL.

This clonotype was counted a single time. CDR3 DNA: TGTGCCAGCAACCATTCCGGGGCCTATGGCTACACCTTC. It codes for CASNHSGAYGYTF. The V gene is TRBV5-6, the J gene TRBJ1-2; D may be TRBD1 (5 bases). The V end lost 6 bases, the J end lost 4 bases, and 13 bases lay between the germline ends. CDR3 length: 13 residues. Germline lookup yields CDR1 SGHDT and CDR2 YYEEEE. Full variable domain (outside the CDR3, taken from reference TRBV5-6 and TRBJ1-2): DAGVTQSPTHLIKTRGQQVTLRCSPKSGHDTVSWYQQALGQGPQFIFQYYEEEERQRGNFPDRFSGHQFPNYSSELNVNALLLGDSALYLCASNHSGAYGYTFGSGTRLTVV.

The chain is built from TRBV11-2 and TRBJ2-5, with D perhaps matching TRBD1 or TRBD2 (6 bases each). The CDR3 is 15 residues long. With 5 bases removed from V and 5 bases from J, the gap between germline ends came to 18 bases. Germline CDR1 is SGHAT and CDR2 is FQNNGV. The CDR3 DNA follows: TGTGCCAGCAGCCCCCCACAGGGAGGAAGGGAGACCCAGTACTTC. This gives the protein CASSPPQGGRETQYF.

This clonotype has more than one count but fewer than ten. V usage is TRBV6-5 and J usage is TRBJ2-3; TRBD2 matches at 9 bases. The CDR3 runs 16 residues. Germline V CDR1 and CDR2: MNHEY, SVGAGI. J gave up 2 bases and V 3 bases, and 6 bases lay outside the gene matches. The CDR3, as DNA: TGTGCCAGCAGTTATCTGGCTAGCGGGGTCACAGATACGCAGTATTTT. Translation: CASSYLASGVTDTQYF.

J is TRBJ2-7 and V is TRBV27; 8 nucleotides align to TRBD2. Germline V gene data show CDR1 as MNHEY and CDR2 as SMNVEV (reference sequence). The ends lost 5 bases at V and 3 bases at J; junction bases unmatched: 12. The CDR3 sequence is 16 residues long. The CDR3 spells CASSAVSLAGRYEQYF. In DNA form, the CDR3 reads TGTGCCAGCAGTGCGGTGAGCCTAGCGGGCCGCTACGAGCAGTACTTC.

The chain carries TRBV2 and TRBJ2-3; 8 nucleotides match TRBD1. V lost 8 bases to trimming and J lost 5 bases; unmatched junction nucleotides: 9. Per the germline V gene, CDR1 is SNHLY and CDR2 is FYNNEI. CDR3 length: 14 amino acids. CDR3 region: CASLLQGARDTQYF. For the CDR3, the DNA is TGTGCCAGCCTCCTTCAGGGGGCAAGAGATACGCAGTATTTT.

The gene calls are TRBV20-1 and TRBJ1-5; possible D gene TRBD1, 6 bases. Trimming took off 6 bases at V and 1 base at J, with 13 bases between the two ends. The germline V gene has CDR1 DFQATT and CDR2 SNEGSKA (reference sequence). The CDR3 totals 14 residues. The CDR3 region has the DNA TGCAGTGCCAAACAGGGCGTCAGCAATCAGCCCCAGCATTTT. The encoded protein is CSAKQGVSNQPQHF.

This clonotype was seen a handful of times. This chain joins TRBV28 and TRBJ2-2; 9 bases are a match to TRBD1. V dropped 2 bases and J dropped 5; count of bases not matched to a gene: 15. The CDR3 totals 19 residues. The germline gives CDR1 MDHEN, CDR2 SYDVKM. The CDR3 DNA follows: TGTGCCAGCAGTTTAGGACAGGGGAAGATGAAGAGCTTTACCGGGGAGCTGTTTTTT. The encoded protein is CASSLGQGKMKSFTGELFF.

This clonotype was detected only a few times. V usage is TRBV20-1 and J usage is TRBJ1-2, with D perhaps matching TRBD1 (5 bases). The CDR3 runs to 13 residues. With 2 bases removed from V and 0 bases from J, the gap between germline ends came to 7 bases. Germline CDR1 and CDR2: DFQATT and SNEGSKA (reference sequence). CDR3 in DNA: TGCAGTGCTAGACCAGGGCCTAACTATGGCTACACCTTC. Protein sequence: CSARPGPNYGYTF.

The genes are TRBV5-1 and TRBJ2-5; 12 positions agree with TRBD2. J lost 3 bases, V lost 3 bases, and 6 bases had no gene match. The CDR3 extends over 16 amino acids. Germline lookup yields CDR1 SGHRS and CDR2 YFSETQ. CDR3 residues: CASSWSSGGAEETQYF. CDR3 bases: TGCGCCAGCAGCTGGTCTAGCGGGGGGGCCGAAGAGACCCAGTACTTC.

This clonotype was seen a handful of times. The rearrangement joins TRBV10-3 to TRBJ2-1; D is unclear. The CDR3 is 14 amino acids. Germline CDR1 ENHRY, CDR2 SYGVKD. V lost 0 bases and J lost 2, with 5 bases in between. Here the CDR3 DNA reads TGTGCCATCAGTGAGTCAGGGCCCTACAATGAGCAGTTCTTC. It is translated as CAISESGPYNEQFF.

The DNA of the CDR3 is TGTGCCAGCAGCTTAGCTAGCGGGGCCTACAATGAGCAGTTCTTC. Translating gives CASSLASGAYNEQFF. The chain uses TRBV7-2 and TRBJ2-1; the match to TRBD2 covers 8 bases. CDR1 SGHTA and CDR2 FQGNSA come from the germline V gene. The CDR3 covers 15 residues. With 0 bases clipped from V and 2 bases from J, the junction kept 0 bases outside the gene matches.

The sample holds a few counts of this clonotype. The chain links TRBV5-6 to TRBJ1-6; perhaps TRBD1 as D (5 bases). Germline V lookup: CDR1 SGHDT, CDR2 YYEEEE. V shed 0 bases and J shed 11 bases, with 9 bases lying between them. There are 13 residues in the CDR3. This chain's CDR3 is CASSLDWGTPLHF. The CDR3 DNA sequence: TGTGCCAGCAGCTTGGATTGGGGGACACCCCTCCACTTT.

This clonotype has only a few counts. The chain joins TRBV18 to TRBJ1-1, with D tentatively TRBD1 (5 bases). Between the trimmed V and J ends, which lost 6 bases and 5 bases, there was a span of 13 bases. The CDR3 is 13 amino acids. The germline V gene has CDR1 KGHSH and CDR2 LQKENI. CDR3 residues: CASSQGPGTEAFF. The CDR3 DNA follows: TGTGCCAGCTCGCAGGGTCCGGGGACTGAAGCTTTCTTT.

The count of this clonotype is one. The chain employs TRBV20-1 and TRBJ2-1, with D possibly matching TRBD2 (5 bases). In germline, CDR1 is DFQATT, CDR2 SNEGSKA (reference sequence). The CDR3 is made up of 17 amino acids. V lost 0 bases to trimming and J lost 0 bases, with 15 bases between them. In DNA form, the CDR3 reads TGCAGTGCTAGAGATCTCGGGGTTGGGAGCTCCTACAATGAGCAGTTCTTC. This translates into CSARDLGVGSSYNEQFF.

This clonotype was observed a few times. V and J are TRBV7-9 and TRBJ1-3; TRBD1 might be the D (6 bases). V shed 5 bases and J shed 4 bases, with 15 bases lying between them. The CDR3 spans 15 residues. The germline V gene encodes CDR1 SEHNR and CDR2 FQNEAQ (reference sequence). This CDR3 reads CASSLQGSEGNTIYF. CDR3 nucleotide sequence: TGTGCCAGCAGCCTACAGGGCTCAGAGGGAAACACCATATATTTT.

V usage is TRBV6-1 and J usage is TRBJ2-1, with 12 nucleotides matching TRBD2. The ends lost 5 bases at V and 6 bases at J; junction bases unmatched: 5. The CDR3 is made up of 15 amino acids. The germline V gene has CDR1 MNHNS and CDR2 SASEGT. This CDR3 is CASSRTSGVANEQFF. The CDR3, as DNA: TGTGCCAGCAGTCGGACTAGCGGGGTGGCCAATGAGCAGTTCTTC.

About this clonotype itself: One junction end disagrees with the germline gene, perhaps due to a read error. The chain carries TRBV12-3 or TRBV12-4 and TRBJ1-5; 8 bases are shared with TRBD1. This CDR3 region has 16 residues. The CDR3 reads CASSLGTGLGKQPQHF. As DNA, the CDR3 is TGTGCCAGCAGTTTAGGGACAGGGCTAGGCAAGCAGCCCCAGCATTTT.

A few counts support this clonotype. CDR3 DNA: TGCAGTGCTCCAGAGGGAGGGAACTATGGCTACACCTTC. It codes for CSAPEGGNYGYTF. This chain connects TRBV20-1 to TRBJ1-2; no clear D. The germline V gene encodes CDR1 DFQATT and CDR2 SNEGSKA (reference sequence). The CDR3 is 13 residues long. V shed 5 bases and J shed 2 bases, with 12 bases lying between them.

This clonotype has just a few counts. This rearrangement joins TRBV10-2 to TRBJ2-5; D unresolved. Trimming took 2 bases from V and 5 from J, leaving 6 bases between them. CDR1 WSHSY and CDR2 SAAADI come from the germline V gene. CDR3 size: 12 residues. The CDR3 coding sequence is TGCGCCAGCAGTGAGGTTGGGGAGACCCAGTACTTC. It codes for CASSEVGETQYF.

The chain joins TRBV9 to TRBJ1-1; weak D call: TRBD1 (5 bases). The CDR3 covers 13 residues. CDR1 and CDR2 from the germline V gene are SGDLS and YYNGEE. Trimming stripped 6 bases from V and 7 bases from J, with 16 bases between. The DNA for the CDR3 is TGTGCCAGCAACGTGGGGGGAGAAATTGAAGCTTTCTTT. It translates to CASNVGGEIEAFF.

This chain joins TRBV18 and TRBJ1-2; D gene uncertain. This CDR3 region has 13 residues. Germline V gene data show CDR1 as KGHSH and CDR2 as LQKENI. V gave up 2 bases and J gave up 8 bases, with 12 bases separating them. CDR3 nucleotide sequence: TGTGCCAGCTCACCAAAATCTGGCAACGGCTACACCTTC. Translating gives CASSPKSGNGYTF.